The rows below give T cell receptor beta chains drawn from one sample of a study of cytomegalovirus exposure and HLA in healthy donors. The data were produced by immunoSEQ multiplex PCR, yet TCRdb's version contains in-frame clones alone and is incomplete. The specimen's table records 130,000 to 150,000 clones. The sequencing sample was made of PBMCs. These receptor sequences come from a man aged 40-50 years in good health and CMV-seronegative. CDR3s include the opening cysteine and the closing phenylalanine or tryptophan. The D gene is left open where the match is weak.

v_call	j_call	d_call	cdr3_aa	cdr3_nt
TRBV18	TRBJ1-1	NA	CASSQETEAFF	TGTGCCAGCTCACAGGAGACCGAAGCTTTCTTT
TRBV6-5	TRBJ1-2	TRBD1	CASKDRGPFYGYTF	TGTGCCAGCAAGGACAGGGGGCCTTTCTATGGCTACACCTTC
TRBV29-1	TRBJ2-7	NA	CSVEKGRSYEQYF	TGCAGCGTTGAAAAGGGGAGGTCCTACGAGCAGTACTTC
TRBV27	TRBJ2-5	NA	CASSLLAEGGETQYF	TGTGCCAGCAGTTTACTGGCGGAGGGGGGGGAGACCCAGTACTTC
TRBV29-1	TRBJ2-3	NA	CSVPSRGGTDTQYF	TGCAGCGTCCCCTCCCGAGGCGGCACAGATACGCAGTATTTT
TRBV20-1	TRBJ2-7	NA	CSVDKTYEQYF	TGCAGCGTCGACAAGACCTACGAGCAGTACTTC
TRBV5-5	TRBJ1-1	TRBD1	CASSLGTGGAGLQAFF	TGTGCCAGCAGCCTTGGGACAGGGGGCGCGGGGTTGCAAGCTTTCTTT
TRBV4-3	TRBJ1-2	NA	CASSQDLLQGPYGYTF	TGCGCCAGCAGCCAAGATTTATTACAGGGCCCCTATGGCTACACCTTC
TRBV29-1	TRBJ2-1	TRBD2	CSVGYEGARRGKQFF	TGCAGCGTTGGTTACGAGGGAGCCCGGCGGGGGAAGCAGTTCTTC
TRBV5-4	TRBJ1-2	TRBD1	CASSTGQGNYGYTF	TGTGCCAGCAGCACCGGACAGGGTAACTATGGCTACACCTTC
TRBV14	TRBJ1-6	NA	CASSQDRGNSPLHF	TGTGCCAGCAGCCAAGACAGGGGTAATTCACCCCTCCACTTT
TRBV7-3	TRBJ1-2	NA	CASSLINSGGLGDGYTF	TGTGCCAGCAGCTTAATCAATTCCGGGGGATTGGGAGATGGCTACACCTTC
TRBV27	TRBJ2-7	TRBD1	CASSSPGTGTYEQYF	TGTGCCAGCAGTTCCCCCGGGACAGGAACCTACGAGCAGTACTTC
TRBV19	TRBJ2-7	TRBD1	CASSPGQGARRRHYEQYF	TGTGCCAGTAGTCCGGGACAGGGGGCGCGTAGGCGGCACTACGAGCAGTACTTC
TRBV7-6	TRBJ1-3	TRBD1	CASSLLVPGQGSGGGNTIYF	TGTGCCAGCAGCTTATTAGTCCCGGGACAGGGATCAGGTGGTGGAAACACCATATATTTT
TRBV6-1	TRBJ1-1	NA	CASSEQGDEAFF	TGTGCCAGCAGTGAACAGGGTGATGAAGCTTTCTTT
TRBV10-3	TRBJ1-3	NA	CATRAGVGNTIYF	TGTGCCACCCGGGCAGGGGTTGGAAACACCATATATTTT
TRBV5-1	TRBJ1-1	NA	CASSLLSGDTEAFF	TGCGCCAGCAGCTTGTTGTCAGGTGACACTGAAGCTTTCTTT
TRBV2	TRBJ2-2	NA	CASRLTGSNTGELFF	TGTGCCAGCAGACTCACAGGGTCGAACACCGGGGAGCTGTTTTTT
TRBV15	TRBJ2-5	NA	CATSRGKLGNKQETQYF	TGTGCCACCAGCAGAGGAAAACTAGGGAACAAACAAGAGACCCAGTACTTC
TRBV11-2	TRBJ1-6	TRBD1	CASSFTVDRDDSPLHF	TGTGCCAGCAGCTTTACGGTGGACAGGGATGATTCACCCCTCCACTTT
TRBV27	TRBJ2-5	TRBD1	CASHPDRVETQYF	TGTGCCAGCCACCCGGACAGGGTAGAGACCCAGTACTTC
TRBV5-6	TRBJ2-5	TRBD2	CASSLKAHPSGQETQYF	TGTGCCAGCAGCTTGAAAGCCCACCCTAGCGGCCAAGAGACCCAGTACTTC
TRBV6-1	TRBJ2-2	TRBD1	CASTRDRGRAGELFF	TGTGCCAGCACCCGGGACAGGGGGCGGGCCGGGGAGCTGTTTTTT
TRBV7-9	TRBJ2-3	NA	CASSWDFSQSTDTQYF	TGTGCCAGCAGCTGGGACTTTTCCCAATCCACAGATACGCAGTATTTT
TRBV5-6	TRBJ1-3	NA	CASSLDGSSLISGNTIYF	TGTGCCAGCAGCTTGGACGGGTCCTCCCTGATCTCTGGAAACACCATATATTTT
TRBV6-5	TRBJ1-6	NA	CASSYSGRAYNSPLHF	TGTGCCAGCAGTTACTCGGGCAGAGCTTATAATTCACCCCTCCACTTT
TRBV5-1	TRBJ2-7	TRBD1	CASSPGQGPYEQYF	TGCGCCAGCAGCCCCGGACAGGGACCCTACGAGCAGTACTTC
TRBV2	TRBJ2-5	TRBD2	CASTGVGLDPRVAQYF	TGTGCCAGCACCGGCGTGGGACTAGACCCAAGAGTAGCCCAGTACTTC
TRBV10-3	TRBJ1-4	NA	CAILASPGEKLFF	TGTGCCATCCTAGCGTCCCCGGGGGAAAAACTGTTTTTT
TRBV5-1	TRBJ1-1	NA	CASSLAVDTLNTEAFF	TGCGCCAGCAGCTTGGCTGTGGACACCTTGAACACTGAAGCTTTCTTT
TRBV2	TRBJ2-7	TRBD1	CASSNRGSSYEQYF	TGTGCCAGCAGTAACAGGGGGAGCTCCTACGAGCAGTACTTC
TRBV18	TRBJ2-6	NA	CASSPPYWANVLTF	TGTGCCAGCTCACCACCATATTGGGCCAACGTCCTGACTTTC
TRBV5-1	TRBJ2-3	TRBD2	CASRTSATDTQYF	TGCGCCAGCCGCACTAGCGCTACAGATACGCAGTATTTT
TRBV5-5	TRBJ1-2	NA	CASSLGSYGYTF	TGTGCCAGCAGCTTGGGTAGTTATGGCTACACCTTC
TRBV19	TRBJ2-2	TRBD2	CATRSGGGTGELFF	TGTGCCACTAGGTCGGGCGGGGGCACCGGGGAGCTGTTTTTT
TRBV14	TRBJ2-7	TRBD1	CASSLIGTGPTYEQYF	TGTGCCAGCAGCCTAATCGGGACAGGTCCTACCTACGAGCAGTACTTC
TRBV27	TRBJ2-7	TRBD2	CASSSPQTSGSYEQYF	TGTGCCAGCAGTTCCCCTCAGACTAGCGGGAGCTACGAGCAGTACTTC
TRBV4-2	TRBJ1-1	TRBD1	CASSQPGQGRAEAFF	TGTGCCAGCAGCCAACCTGGACAGGGGAGGGCTGAAGCTTTCTTT
TRBV11-2	TRBJ2-7	NA	CASSLVVTEGIYEQYF	TGTGCCAGCAGCTTAGTTGTAACAGAGGGCATCTACGAGCAGTACTTC
TRBV4-3	TRBJ1-2	TRBD1	CASSQDSDRGDYGYTF	TGCGCCAGCAGCCAAGATTCTGACAGGGGGGACTATGGCTACACCTTC
TRBV18	TRBJ1-3	NA	CASSPREGGGNTIYF	TGTGCCAGCTCACCACGAGAGGGAGGTGGAAACACCATATATTTT
TRBV7-2	TRBJ1-5	NA	CASSLDRGNQPQHF	TGTGCCAGCAGCTTAGACAGAGGCAATCAGCCCCAGCATTTT
TRBV6-5	TRBJ2-7	NA	CASSYSTGESSYEQYF	TGTGCCAGCAGTTACTCGACGGGGGAGAGCTCCTACGAGCAGTACTTC
TRBV7-8	TRBJ1-3	NA	CASSPQSGGHWTGNTIYF	TGTGCCAGCAGCCCCCAGTCGGGGGGGCATTGGACTGGAAACACCATATATTTT
TRBV6-5	TRBJ1-6	NA	CASSPSTYPPLHF	TGTGCCAGCAGTCCATCCACCTATCCACCCCTCCACTTT
TRBV7-2	TRBJ2-5	TRBD2	CASSSSGGALRGTQYF	TGTGCCAGCAGCTCTAGCGGGGGGGCCCTGAGGGGGACCCAGTACTTC
TRBV21-1	TRBJ2-2	NA	CASSLLTPRGGTGELFF	TGTGCCAGCAGCCTCCTGACACCTAGAGGGGGCACCGGGGAGCTGTTTTTT
TRBV6-1	TRBJ2-5	TRBD2	CASSDLAGGQETQYF	TGTGCCAGCAGTGATCTAGCGGGGGGGCAAGAGACCCAGTACTTC